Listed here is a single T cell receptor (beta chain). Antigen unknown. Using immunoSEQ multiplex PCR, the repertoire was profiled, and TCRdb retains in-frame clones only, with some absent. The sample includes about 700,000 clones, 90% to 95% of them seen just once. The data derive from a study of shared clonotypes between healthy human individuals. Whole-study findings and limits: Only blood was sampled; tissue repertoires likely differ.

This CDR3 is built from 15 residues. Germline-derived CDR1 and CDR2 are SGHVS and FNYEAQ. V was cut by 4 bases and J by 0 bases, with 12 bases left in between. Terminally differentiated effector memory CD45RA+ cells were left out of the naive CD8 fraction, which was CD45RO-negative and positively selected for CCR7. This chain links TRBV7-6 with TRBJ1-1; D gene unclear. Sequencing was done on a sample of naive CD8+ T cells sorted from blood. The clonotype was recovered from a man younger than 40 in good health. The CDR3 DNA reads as TGTGCCAGCAGCTCAAACCGGGAGATGAACACTGAAGCTTTCTTT. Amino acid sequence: CASSSNREMNTEAFF.